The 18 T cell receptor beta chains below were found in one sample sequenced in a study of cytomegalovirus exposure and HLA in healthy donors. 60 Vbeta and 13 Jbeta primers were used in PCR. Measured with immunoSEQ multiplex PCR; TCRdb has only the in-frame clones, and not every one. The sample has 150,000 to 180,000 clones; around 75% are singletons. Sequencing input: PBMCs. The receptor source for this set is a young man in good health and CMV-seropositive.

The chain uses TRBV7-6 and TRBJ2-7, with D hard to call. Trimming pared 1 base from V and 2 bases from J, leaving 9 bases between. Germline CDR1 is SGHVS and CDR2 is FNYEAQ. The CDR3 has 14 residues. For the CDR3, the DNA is TGTGCCAGCAGCTTAGGGGCAGAGACCTACGAGCAGTACTTC. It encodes CASSLGAETYEQYF. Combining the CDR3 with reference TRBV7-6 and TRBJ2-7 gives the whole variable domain GAGVSQSPRYKVTKRGQDVALRCDPISGHVSLYWYRQALGQGPEFLTYFNYEAQQDKSGLPNDRFSAERPEGSISTLTIQRTEQRDSAMYRCASSLGAETYEQYFGPGTRLTVT.

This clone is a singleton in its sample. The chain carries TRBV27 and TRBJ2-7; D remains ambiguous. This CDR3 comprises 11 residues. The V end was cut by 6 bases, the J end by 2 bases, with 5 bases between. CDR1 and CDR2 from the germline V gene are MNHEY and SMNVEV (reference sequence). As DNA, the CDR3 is TGTGCCAGCAGCTCGGCCTACGAGCAGTACTTC. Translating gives CASSSAYEQYF.

The CDR3 bases are TGTGCCACCAGGGCCTCAGCTGGGGCCAACGTCCTGACTTTC. Protein product: CATRASAGANVLTF. The chain couples TRBV2 to TRBJ2-6; D might be TRBD1 (5 bases). Trimming cost V 10 bases and J 2 bases, with 12 bases left between them. Germline V gene sequence: CDR1 SNHLY, CDR2 FYNNEI. This CDR3 region has 14 residues.

The CDR3 nucleotides read TGTGCCAGTAAACGGGGACTAGCGGGAGGGCCCTACAATGAGCAGTTCTTC. This encodes CASKRGLAGGPYNEQFF. The chain carries TRBV19 and TRBJ2-1; 16 positions agree with TRBD2. CDR1 is LNHDA and CDR2 is SQIVND in the germline V gene (reference sequence). CDR3 size: 17 residues. V dropped 7 bases and J dropped 2; count of bases not matched to a gene: 5.

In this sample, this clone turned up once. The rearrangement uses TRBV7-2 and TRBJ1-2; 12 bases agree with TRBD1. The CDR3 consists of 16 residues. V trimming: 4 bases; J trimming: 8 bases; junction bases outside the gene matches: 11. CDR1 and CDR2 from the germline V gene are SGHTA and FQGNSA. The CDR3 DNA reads TGTGCCAGCAGCTCCGTTACCGGGACAGGGGGCGGAGGCTACACCTTC. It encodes CASSSVTGTGGGGYTF. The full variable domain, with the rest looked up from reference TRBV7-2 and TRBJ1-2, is GAGVSQSPSNKVTEKGKDVELRCDPISGHTALYWYRQSLGQGLEFLIYFQGNSAPDKSGLPSDRFSAERTGGSVSTLTIQRTQQEDSAVYLCASSSVTGTGGGGYTFGSGTRLTVV.

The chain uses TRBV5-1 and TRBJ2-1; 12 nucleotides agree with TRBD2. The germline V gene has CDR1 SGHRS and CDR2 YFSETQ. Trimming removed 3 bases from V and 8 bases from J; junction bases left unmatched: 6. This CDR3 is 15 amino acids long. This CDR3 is CASSSTSGSGDEQFF. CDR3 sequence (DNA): TGCGCCAGCAGCTCGACTAGCGGGAGTGGTGATGAGCAGTTCTTC. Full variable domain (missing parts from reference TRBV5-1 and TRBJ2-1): KAGVTQTPRYLIKTRGQQVTLSCSPISGHRSVSWYQQTPGQGLQFLFEYFSETQRNKGNFPGRFSGRQFSNSRSEMNVSTLELGDSALYLCASSSTSGSGDEQFFGPGTRLTVL.

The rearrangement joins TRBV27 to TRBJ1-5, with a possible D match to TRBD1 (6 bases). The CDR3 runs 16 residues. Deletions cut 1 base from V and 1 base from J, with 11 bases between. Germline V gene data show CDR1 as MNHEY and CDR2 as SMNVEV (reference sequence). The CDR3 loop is CASSLWGGASNQPQHF. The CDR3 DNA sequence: TGTGCCAGCAGTTTATGGGGGGGCGCGAGCAATCAGCCCCAGCATTTT.

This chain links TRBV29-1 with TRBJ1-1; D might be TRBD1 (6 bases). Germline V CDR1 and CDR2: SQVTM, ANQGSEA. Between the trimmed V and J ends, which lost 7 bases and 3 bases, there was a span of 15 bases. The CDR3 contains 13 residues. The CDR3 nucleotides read TGCAGCGCAGGCTACAGGGAAGACACTGAAGCTTTCTTT. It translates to CSAGYREDTEAFF.

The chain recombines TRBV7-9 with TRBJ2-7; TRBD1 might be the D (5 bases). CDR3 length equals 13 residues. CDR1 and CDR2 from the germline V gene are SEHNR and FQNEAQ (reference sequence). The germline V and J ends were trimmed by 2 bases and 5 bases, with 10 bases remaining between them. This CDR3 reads CASSLRQNDEQYF. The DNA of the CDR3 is TGTGCCAGCAGCTTACGACAGAACGACGAGCAGTACTTC. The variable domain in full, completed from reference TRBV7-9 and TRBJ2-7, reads DTGVSQNPRHKITKRGQNVTFRCDPISEHNRLYWYRQTLGQGPEFLTYFQNEAQLEKSRLLSDRFSAERPKGSFSTLEIQRTEQGDSAMYLCASSLRQNDEQYFGPGTRLTVT.

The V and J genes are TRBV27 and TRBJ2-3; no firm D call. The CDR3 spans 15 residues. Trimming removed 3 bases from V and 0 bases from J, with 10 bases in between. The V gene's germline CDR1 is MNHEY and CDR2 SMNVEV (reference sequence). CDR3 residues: CASSFRILSTDTQYF. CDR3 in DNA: TGTGCCAGCAGTTTCAGGATATTAAGCACAGATACGCAGTATTTT.

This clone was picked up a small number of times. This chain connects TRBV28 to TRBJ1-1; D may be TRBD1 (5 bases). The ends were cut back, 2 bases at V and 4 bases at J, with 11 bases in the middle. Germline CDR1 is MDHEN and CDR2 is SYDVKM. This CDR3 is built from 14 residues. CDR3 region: CASSLEGVSTEAFF. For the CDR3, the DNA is TGTGCCAGCAGTTTAGAAGGGGTGAGCACTGAAGCTTTCTTT.

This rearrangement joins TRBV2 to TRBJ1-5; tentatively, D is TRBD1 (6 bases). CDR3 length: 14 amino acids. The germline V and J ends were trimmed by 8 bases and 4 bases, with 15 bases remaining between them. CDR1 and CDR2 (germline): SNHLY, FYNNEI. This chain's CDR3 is CASAEGGRNQPQHF. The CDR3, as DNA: TGTGCCAGCGCGGAGGGGGGGCGGAATCAGCCCCAGCATTTT.

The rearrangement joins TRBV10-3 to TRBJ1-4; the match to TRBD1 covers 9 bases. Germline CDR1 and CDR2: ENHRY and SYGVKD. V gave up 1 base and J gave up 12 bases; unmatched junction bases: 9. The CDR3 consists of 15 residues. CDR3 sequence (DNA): TGTGCCATCAGTGAGTGCACAGGGGGCGCGGACGAACTGTTTTTT. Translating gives CAISECTGGADELFF.

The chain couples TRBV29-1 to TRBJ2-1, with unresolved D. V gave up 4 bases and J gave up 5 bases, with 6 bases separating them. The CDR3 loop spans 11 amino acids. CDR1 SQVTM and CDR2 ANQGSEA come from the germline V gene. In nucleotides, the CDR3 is TGCAGCGTTGTTAGAAACAATGAGCAGTTCTTC. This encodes CSVVRNNEQFF.

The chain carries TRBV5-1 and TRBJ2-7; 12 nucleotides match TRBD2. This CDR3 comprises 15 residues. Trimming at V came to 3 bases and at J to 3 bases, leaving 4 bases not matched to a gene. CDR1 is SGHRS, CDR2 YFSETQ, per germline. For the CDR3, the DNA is TGCGCCAGCAGCTCACTAGCGGGAGGCCTCTACGAGCAGTACTTC. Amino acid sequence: CASSSLAGGLYEQYF.

The CDR3 protein is CAWGYGTGGVYGYTF. The CDR3 DNA sequence: TGTGCCTGGGGCTACGGGACAGGGGGCGTATATGGCTACACCTTC. The chain has TRBV30 and TRBJ1-2; 12 nucleotides line up with TRBD1. Trimming at V came to 5 bases and at J to 5 bases, leaving 9 bases not matched to a gene. CDR3 size: 15 residues. The germline V gene has CDR1 GTSNPN and CDR2 SVGIG (reference sequence). Combining the CDR3 with reference TRBV30 and TRBJ1-2 gives the whole variable domain SQTIHQWPATLVQPVGSPLSLECTVEGTSNPNLYWYRQAAGRGLQLLFYSVGIGQISSEVPQNLSASRPQDRQFILSSKKLLLSDSGFYLCAWGYGTGGVYGYTFGSGTRLTVV.

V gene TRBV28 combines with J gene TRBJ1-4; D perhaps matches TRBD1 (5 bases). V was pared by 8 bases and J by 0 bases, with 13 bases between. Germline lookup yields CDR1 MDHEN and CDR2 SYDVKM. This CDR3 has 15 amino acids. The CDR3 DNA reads TGTGCCAGCGTCCCCTGGGGGGCAACTAATGAAAAACTGTTTTTT. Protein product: CASVPWGATNEKLFF. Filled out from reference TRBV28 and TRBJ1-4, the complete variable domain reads DVKVTQSSRYLVKRTGEKVFLECVQDMDHENMFWYRQDPGLGLRLIYFSYDVKMKEKGDIPEGYSVSREKKERFSLILESASTNQTSMYLCASVPWGATNEKLFFGSGTQLSVL.

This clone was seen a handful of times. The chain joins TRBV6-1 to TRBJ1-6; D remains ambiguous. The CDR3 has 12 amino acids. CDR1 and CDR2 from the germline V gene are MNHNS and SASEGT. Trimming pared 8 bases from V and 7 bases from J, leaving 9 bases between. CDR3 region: CASDGKNSPLHF. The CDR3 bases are TGTGCCAGCGACGGGAAAAATTCACCCCTCCACTTT.